One and the same sample provided the 8 T cell receptor beta chains below, sequenced in a study of T cell responses to AZD1222 COVID-19 vaccine. TCRdb keeps only in-frame clones here, not all; method: immunoSEQ multiplex PCR. The table for this sample gives some 150,000 clones. Sequencing used peripheral blood. These receptors originate from an adult in good health.

The V and J genes are TRBV5-6 and TRBJ2-5; unclear D gene. Germline V gives CDR1 SGHDT, CDR2 YYEEEE. This CDR3 has 13 amino acids. V was shortened by 0 bases and J by 7 bases, with 10 bases between the two germline ends. The CDR3 loop reads CASSLVTVGTQYF. The CDR3 region has the DNA TGTGCCAGCAGCTTGGTGACGGTCGGGACCCAGTACTTC.

V usage is TRBV4-2 and J usage is TRBJ2-2, with D possibly TRBD1 on 5 matching bases. CDR3 length: 19 amino acids. Trimming removed 0 bases at V and 1 base at J, with 18 bases between. Germline-derived CDR1 and CDR2 are LGHNA and YNFKEQ. The CDR3 bases are TGTGCCAGCAGCCAAGAAGTGGGGCCGCCGGCCGGGAACACCGGGGAGCTGTTTTTT. It encodes CASSQEVGPPAGNTGELFF.

The chain joins TRBV5-4 to TRBJ1-2; unclear D gene. Trimming shortened V by 0 bases and J by 4 bases, and 7 bases separated the two germline ends. Germline CDR1 SGHNT, CDR2 YYREEE (reference sequence). The CDR3 loop spans 13 amino acids. The CDR3 is CASSLEQSYGYTF. For the CDR3, the DNA is TGTGCCAGCAGCTTGGAACAGAGCTATGGCTACACCTTC.

This rearrangement joins TRBV2 to TRBJ1-4; tentatively, D is TRBD1 (6 bases). The CDR3 runs 13 residues. Trimming removed 7 bases at V and 7 bases at J, with 13 bases between. CDR1 is SNHLY and CDR2 is FYNNEI in the germline V gene. The CDR3 DNA follows: TGTGCCAGCAAAGGGGGGTATATTGAAAAACTGTTTTTT. The encoded protein is CASKGGYIEKLFF.

This chain links TRBV28 with TRBJ1-1; weak D call: TRBD1 (6 bases). With 4 bases removed from V and 5 bases from J, the gap between germline ends came to 17 bases. The CDR3 extends over 15 amino acids. Germline CDR1 reads MDHEN; CDR2 reads SYDVKM. CDR3 in amino acids: CASSSGRGAWTEAFF. For the CDR3, the DNA is TGTGCCAGCAGTTCTGGGAGGGGGGCTTGGACTGAAGCTTTCTTT.

This chain links TRBV4-1 with TRBJ2-7; a possible D gene is TRBD2 (6 bases). The V gene lost 0 bases and the J gene lost 4 bases, with 16 bases spanning the gap. The length of the CDR3 is 16 residues. CDR1 and CDR2 from the germline V gene are MGHRA and YSYEKL. The CDR3 spells CASSQDRVRGIYEQYF. The DNA of the CDR3 is TGCGCCAGCAGCCAAGATCGGGTGCGGGGAATATACGAGCAGTACTTC.

This sequence joins TRBV6-5 and TRBJ1-2; TRBD1 aligns across 8 bases. The CDR3 has 14 amino acids. The trim removed 7 bases at V and 8 bases at J, leaving 12 bases unmatched. Germline assignment: CDR1 MNHEY and CDR2 SVGAGI. This CDR3 is CASMERQGARGYTF. DNA of the CDR3: TGTGCCAGCATGGAGCGGCAGGGGGCAAGGGGCTACACCTTC.

For the CDR3, the DNA is TGTGCCAGCATCCCAGGGGGACTTAGCGGGGTCGGTTACAATGAGCAGTTCTTC. It codes for CASIPGGLSGVGYNEQFF. The chain couples TRBV2 to TRBJ2-1; perhaps TRBD2 as D (8 bases). The CDR3 is made up of 18 amino acids. The ends were cut back, 7 bases at V and 4 bases at J, with 26 bases in the middle. Germline-derived CDR1 and CDR2 are SNHLY and FYNNEI.